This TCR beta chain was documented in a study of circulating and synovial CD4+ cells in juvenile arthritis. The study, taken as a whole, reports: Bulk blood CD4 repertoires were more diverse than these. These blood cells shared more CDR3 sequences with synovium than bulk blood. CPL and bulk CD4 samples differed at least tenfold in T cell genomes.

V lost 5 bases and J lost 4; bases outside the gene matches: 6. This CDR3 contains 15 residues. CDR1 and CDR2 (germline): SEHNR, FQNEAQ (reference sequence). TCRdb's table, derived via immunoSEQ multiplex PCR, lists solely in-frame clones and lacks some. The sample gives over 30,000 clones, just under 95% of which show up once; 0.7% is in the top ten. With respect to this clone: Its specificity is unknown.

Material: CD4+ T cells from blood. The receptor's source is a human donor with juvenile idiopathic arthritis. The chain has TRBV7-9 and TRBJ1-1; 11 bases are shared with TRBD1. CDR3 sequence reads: CASSASGQGGTEAFF. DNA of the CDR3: TGTGCCAGCAGCGCCTCGGGACAGGGGGGCACTGAAGCTTTCTTT.